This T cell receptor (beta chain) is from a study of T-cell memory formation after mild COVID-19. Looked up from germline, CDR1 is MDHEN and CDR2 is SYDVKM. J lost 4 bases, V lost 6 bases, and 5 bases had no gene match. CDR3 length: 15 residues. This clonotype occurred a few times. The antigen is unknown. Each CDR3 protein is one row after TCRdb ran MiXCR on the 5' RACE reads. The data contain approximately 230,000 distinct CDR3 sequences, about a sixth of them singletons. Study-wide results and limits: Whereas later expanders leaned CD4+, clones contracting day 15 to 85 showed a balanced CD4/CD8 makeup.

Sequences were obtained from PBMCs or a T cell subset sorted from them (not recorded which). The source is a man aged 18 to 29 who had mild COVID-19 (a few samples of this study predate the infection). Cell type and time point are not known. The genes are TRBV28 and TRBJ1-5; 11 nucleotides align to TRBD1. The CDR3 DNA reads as TGTGCCAGCAGGCCTGGGACAGGGGGGAATCAGCCCCAGCATTTT. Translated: CASRPGTGGNQPQHF.